The next 9 T cell receptor beta chains were all read from a single sample in a study of T cells in localized non-small cell lung cancer (dated by TCRdb to the early 2020s). To prepare the library, the immunoSEQ multiplex PCR assay was applied. Drawn from immuneACCESS, this table holds only the in-frame rearrangements with V and J called that TCRdb kept. Clones are partly lost; checked studies trace under half to an unresolved V gene and leave the rest unexplained. This sample is represented by about 33,000 clones; around three quarters of them were singletons. The ten largest clones add up to roughly a sixth of the sample. Here the sequenced sample was peripheral blood, taken before any cancer treatment. These receptors were obtained from a male donor at least 60 years old with stage III squamous cell lung carcinoma.

The gene calls are TRBV6-6 and TRBJ2-2; D remains unclear. The V end was cut by 7 bases, the J end by 8 bases, with 14 bases between. The germline gives CDR1 MNHNY, CDR2 SVGAGI (reference sequence). The CDR3 spans 13 residues. CDR3 nucleotide sequence: TGTGCCAGCACCCCCGGGTTTACGGGGGAGCTGTTTTTT. Translation: CASTPGFTGELFF.

The chain joins TRBV27 to TRBJ2-1; perhaps TRBD2 as D (5 bases). Germline V gives CDR1 MNHEY, CDR2 SMNVEV (reference sequence). Between the trimmed V and J ends, which lost 3 bases and 9 bases, there was a span of 15 bases. The CDR3 is made up of 14 amino acids. The CDR3 region has the DNA TGTGCCAGCAGTTTCATGGGCATCGCGGGTGAGCAGTTCTTC. It encodes CASSFMGIAGEQFF.

In regard to this clone: The junction departs from germline at one end; a sequencing error may be responsible. The chain recombines TRBV7-7 with TRBJ2-5, with D perhaps matching TRBD2 (5 bases). This CDR3 has 15 amino acids. CDR1 and CDR2 from the germline V gene are SSHAT and FNYEAQ (reference sequence). The CDR3 DNA is TGTGCTAGCAGCCTTATGCCGAGCGGTCAAGAGACCCAGTACTTC. Translating gives CASSLMPSGQETQYF.

This CDR3 reads CASRHQGAVETQYF. The CDR3 bases are TGTGCCAGCAGGCATCAGGGGGCCGTGGAGACCCAGTACTTC. The rearrangement joins TRBV28 to TRBJ2-5, with 8 bases fitting TRBD1. J lost 5 bases, V lost 6 bases, and 8 bases had no gene match. This CDR3 is built from 14 residues. CDR1 and CDR2 from the germline V gene are MDHEN and SYDVKM.

The rearrangement uses TRBV7-2 and TRBJ2-5, with 10 positions matching TRBD1. The CDR3 loop spans 14 amino acids. The V and J ends lost 5 bases and 4 bases, in that order; junction bases with no gene match: 4. In germline, CDR1 is SGHTA, CDR2 FQGNSA. The CDR3 loop is CASSRGQGGETQYF. As DNA, the CDR3 is TGTGCCAGCAGCCGCGGACAGGGGGGAGAGACCCAGTACTTC.

This chain joins TRBV30 and TRBJ2-7; the D is unclear. This CDR3 comprises 12 residues. Trimming removed 2 bases from V and 13 bases from J, with 18 bases in between. Germline V CDR1 and CDR2: GTSNPN, SVGIG (reference sequence). The DNA of the CDR3 is TGTGCCTGGAGTCCATCCCAAAGGTGGCGCTACTTC. Protein sequence: CAWSPSQRWRYF.

This chain connects TRBV7-6 to TRBJ2-7; D is perhaps TRBD1 or TRBD2 (5 bases each). This CDR3 is 13 amino acids long. V dropped 5 bases and J dropped 7 bases, with 15 bases sitting between them. Germline CDR1 SGHVS, CDR2 FNYEAQ. The CDR3 reads CASSPGALREQYF. As DNA, the CDR3 is TGTGCCAGCAGCCCCGGGGCCCTTCGGGAGCAGTACTTC.

The chain carries TRBV6-5 and TRBJ1-6, with D possibly matching TRBD1 (6 bases). CDR3 length equals 14 residues. V was clipped by 7 bases and J by 10 bases, with 17 bases between them. Germline assignment: CDR1 MNHEY and CDR2 SVGAGI. The CDR3: CASMSRGRSSPLHF. The CDR3 DNA reads TGTGCCAGCATGAGCAGGGGCAGGAGCTCACCCCTCCACTTT.

V gene TRBV28 combines with J gene TRBJ2-7; TRBD1 or TRBD2 may be the D gene (5 bases each). Per the germline V gene, CDR1 is MDHEN and CDR2 is SYDVKM. V lost 6 bases, J lost 8 bases, and 14 bases lay in between. The CDR3 spans 12 residues. CDR3 DNA sequence: TGTGCCAGCAGCCCTGGGGGAAGAAAGCAGTACTTC. This encodes CASSPGGRKQYF.